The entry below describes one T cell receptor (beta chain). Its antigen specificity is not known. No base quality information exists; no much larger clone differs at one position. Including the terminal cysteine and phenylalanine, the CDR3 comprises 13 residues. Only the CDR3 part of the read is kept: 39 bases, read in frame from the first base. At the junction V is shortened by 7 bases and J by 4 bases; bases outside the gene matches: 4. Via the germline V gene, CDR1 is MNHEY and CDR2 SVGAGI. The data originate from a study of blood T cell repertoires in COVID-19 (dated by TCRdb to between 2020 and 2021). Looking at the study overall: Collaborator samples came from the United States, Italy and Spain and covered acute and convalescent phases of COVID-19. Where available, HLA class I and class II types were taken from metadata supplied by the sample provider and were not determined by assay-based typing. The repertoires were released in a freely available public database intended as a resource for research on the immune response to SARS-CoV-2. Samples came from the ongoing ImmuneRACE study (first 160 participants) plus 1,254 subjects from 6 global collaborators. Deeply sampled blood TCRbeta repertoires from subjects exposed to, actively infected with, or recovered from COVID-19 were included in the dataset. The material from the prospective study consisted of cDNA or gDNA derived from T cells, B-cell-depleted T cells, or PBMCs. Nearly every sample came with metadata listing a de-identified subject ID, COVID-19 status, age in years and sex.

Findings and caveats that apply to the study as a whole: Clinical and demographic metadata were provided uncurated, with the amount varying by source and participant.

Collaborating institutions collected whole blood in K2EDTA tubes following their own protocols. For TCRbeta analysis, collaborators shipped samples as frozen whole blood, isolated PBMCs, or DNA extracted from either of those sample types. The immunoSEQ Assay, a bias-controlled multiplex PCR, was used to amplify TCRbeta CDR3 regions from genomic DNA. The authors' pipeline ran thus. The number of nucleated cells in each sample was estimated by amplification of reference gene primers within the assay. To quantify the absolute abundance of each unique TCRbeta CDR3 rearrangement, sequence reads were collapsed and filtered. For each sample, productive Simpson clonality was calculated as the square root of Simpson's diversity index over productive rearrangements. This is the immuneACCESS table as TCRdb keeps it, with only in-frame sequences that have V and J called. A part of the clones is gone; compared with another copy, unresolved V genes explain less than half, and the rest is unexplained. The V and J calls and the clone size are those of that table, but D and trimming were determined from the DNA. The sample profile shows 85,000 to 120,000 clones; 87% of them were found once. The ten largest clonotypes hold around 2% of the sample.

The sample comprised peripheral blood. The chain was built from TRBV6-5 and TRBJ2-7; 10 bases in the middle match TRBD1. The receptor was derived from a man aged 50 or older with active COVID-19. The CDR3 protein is CASTWTGGYEQYF. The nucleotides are TGTGCCAGCACTTGGACAGGGGGTTACGAGCAGTACTTC.